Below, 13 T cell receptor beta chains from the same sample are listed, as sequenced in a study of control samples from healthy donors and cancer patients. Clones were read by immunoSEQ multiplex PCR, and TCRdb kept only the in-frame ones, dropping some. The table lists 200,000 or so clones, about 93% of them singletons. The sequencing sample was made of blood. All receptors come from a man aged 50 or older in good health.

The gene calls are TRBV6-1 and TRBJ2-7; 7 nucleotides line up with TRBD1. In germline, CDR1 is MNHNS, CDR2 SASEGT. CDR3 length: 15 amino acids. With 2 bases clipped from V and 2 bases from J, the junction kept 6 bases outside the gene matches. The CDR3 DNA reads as TGTGCCAGCAGTGAACAGGGGGTTATGGCCTACGAGCAGTACGTC. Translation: CASSEQGVMAYEQYV.

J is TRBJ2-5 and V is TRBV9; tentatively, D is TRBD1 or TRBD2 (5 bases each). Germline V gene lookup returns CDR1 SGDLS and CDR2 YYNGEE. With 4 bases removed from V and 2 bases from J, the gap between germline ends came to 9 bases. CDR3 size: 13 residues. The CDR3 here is CASSLGEQETQYF. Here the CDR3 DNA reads TGTGCCAGCAGCTTGGGGGAGCAAGAGACCCAGTACTTC.

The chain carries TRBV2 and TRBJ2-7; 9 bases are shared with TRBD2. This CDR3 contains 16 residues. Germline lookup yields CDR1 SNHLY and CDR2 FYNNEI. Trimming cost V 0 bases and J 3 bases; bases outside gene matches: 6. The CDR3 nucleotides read TGTGCCAGCAGTGAAGCCGGGGCTAGCGGGGACTACGAGCAGTACTTC. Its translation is CASSEAGASGDYEQYF. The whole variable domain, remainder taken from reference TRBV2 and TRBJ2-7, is EPEVTQTPSHQVTQMGQEVILRCVPISNHLYFYWYRQILGQKVEFLVSFYNNEISEKSEIFDDQFSVERPDGSNFTLKIRSTKLEDSAMYFCASSEAGASGDYEQYFGPGTRLTVT.

CDR3 loop: CASSRAPKGLDYGYTF. Here the CDR3 DNA reads TGTGCCAGCAGCCGGGCCCCTAAGGGGCTTGACTATGGCTACACCTTC. The V and J genes are TRBV3-1 (or the pseudogene TRBV3-2) and TRBJ1-2, with D tentatively TRBD1 (5 bases). V lost 4 bases and J lost 3, with 18 bases in between. In germline, CDR1 is LGHDT, CDR2 YNNKEL (reference sequence). CDR3 length: 16 amino acids.

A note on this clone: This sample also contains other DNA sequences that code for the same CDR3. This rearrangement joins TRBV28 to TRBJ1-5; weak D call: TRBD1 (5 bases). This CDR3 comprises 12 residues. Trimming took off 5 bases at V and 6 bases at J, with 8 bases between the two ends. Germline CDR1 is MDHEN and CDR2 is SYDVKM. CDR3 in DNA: TGTGCCAGCAGTCTAAGGGGTCAGCCCCAGCATTTT. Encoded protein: CASSLRGQPQHF. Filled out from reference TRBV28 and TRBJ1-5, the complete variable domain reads DVKVTQSSRYLVKRTGEKVFLECVQDMDHENMFWYRQDPGLGLRLIYFSYDVKMKEKGDIPEGYSVSREKKERFSLILESASTNQTSMYLCASSLRGQPQHFGDGTRLSIL.

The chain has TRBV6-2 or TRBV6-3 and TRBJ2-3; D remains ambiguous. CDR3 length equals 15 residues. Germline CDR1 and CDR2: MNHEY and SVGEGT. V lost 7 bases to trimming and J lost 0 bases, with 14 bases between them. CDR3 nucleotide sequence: TGTGCCAGCACCCCTCAGGAACCCAGCACAGATACGCAGTATTTT. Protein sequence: CASTPQEPSTDTQYF.

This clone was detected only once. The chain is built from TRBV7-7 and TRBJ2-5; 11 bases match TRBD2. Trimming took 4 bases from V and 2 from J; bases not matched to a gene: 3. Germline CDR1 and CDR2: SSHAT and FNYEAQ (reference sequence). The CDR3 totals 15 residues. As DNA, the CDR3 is TGTGCCAGCAGCTCCCGGACTAGCGGGCAAGAGACCCAGTACTTC. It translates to CASSSRTSGQETQYF.

The CDR3 nucleotides read TGTGCCAGCAGCTACACAGGGAATGGAAACACCATATATTTT. It codes for CASSYTGNGNTIYF. The rearrangement uses TRBV11-1 and TRBJ1-3; D possibly corresponds to TRBD1 (6 bases). The CDR3 loop spans 14 amino acids. V lost 4 bases to trimming and J lost 3 bases, with 10 bases between them. Per germline, CDR1 SGHAT and CDR2 FQDESV (reference sequence).

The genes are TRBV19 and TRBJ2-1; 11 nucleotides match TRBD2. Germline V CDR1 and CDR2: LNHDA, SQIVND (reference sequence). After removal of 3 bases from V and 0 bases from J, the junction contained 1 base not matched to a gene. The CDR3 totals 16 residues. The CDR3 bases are TGTGCCAGTAGTATTCTAGCGGGGGGCTCCTACAATGAGCAGTTCTTC. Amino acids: CASSILAGGSYNEQFF.

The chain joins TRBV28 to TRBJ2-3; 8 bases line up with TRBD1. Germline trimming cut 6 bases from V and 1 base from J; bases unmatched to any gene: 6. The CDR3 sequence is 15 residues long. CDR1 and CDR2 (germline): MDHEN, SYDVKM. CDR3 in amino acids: CASREPGQGTDTQYF. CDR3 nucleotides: TGTGCCAGCAGGGAACCGGGACAGGGCACAGATACGCAGTATTTT.

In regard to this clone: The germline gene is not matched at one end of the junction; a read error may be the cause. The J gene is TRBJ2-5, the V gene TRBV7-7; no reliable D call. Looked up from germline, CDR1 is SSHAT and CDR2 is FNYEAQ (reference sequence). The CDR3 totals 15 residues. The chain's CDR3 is CASSLGLSGQETQYF. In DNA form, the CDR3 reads TGTGCTAGCAGCTTAGGCCTCTCCGGTCAAGAGACCCAGTACTTC.

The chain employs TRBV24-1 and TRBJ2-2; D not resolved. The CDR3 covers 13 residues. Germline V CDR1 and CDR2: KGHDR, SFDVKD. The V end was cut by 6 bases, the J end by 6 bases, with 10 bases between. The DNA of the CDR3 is TGTGCCACCAGTTTTTTTATGGCCGGGGAGCTGTTTTTT. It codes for CATSFFMAGELFF.

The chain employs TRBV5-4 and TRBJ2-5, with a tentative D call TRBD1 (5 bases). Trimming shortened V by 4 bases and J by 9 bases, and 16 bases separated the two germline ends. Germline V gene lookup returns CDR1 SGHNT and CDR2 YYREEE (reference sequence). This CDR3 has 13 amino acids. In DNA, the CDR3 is TGTGCCAGCAGCACTGCAGGCCTCAGGGCCCAGTACTTC. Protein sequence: CASSTAGLRAQYF.